This TCR beta chain derives from a study of beta chain features in type 1 diabetes. Study outcomes and limitations: Type 1 diabetes patients had TCRB CDR3s that were shorter (moderately but significantly so) in all four CD4+ subsets. Type 1 diabetes patients had VDJ junctions that carried fewer insertions and more deletions.

Trimming pared 4 bases from V and 2 bases from J, leaving 12 bases between. From germline, CDR1 is MDHEN and CDR2 SYDVKM. CDR3 length: 14 amino acids. One heparinised blood draw, averaging about 116 mL, came from each donor. Staining for CD45RO/CCR7/CD25/CD127/CD95/CD27 allowed sorting of CD4+ naive, central memory, regulatory and stem cell-like memory cells. Sorting gave populations that all exceeded 95% purity. Reverse transcription of all isolated RNA meant that expressed TCRB transcripts were sequenced. Clones were read by immunoSEQ multiplex PCR, and TCRdb kept only the in-frame ones, dropping some. The sample shows some 270,000 clones, around 9.9% of them seen only once. This clone was detected only a few times. Antigen specificity is unknown.

The sample consisted of naive CD4+ T cells from blood. The sequence came from a man between 25 and 39 years old with type 1 diabetes. The chain has TRBV28 and TRBJ2-7, with D possibly matching TRBD1 (6 bases). In DNA form, the CDR3 reads TGTGCCAGCAGTTCCTTTGGGGGCACCTACGAGCAGTACTTC. Its translation is CASSSFGGTYEQYF.